The clone carrying this T cell receptor beta chain came up many times. The antigen remains undetermined. Amplified regions were TCR beta CDR3 sequences from RNA transcripts. First-round RT-PCR with HTBI primers amplified the TCR CDR3 region. MiXCR, run by TCRdb on the multiplex PCR reads, gives a single entry per CDR3 protein. The table records some 500,000 distinct CDR3 sequences, around 22% of them present only once. This sample was included in a study of T cells in Graves' hyperthyroidism and ophthalmopathy. Background on the study: Any treatment followed the collection of peripheral blood at initial diagnosis.

Exclusion of a patient resulted from uncontrolled infection, other autoimmune disease, pregnancy or lactation. On the basis of clinical symptoms, serum thyroxine and TRAb, thyroid ultrasound and orbital computed tomography, diagnoses were made. The study, taken as a whole, reports: Most clonotypes expanded in the thyroid (above 0.001) were also present in blood.

The clonotype was recovered from a woman aged 30 to 39 with Graves' ophthalmopathy. Sequenced input: blood.

The CDR3 region is CSGRDLSTYNSPLHF. The CDR3 DNA is TGCAGTGGTAGGGACTTAAGCACCTATAATTCACCCCTCCACTTT. V usage is TRBV20-1 and J usage is TRBJ1-6, with D possibly TRBD1 on 5 matching bases. The CDR3 is 15 residues long. CDR1 and CDR2 (germline): DFQATT, SNEGSKA (reference sequence). V lost 7 bases to trimming and J lost 2 bases, with 15 bases between them.